Listed below are T cell receptor beta chains from one sample, sequenced in a study of T cells expressing NK-cell markers. TCRdb reanalyzed the 5' RACE reads and collapses them to one entry per CDR3 protein, without DNA. This sample's clone table lists 150,000 to 200,000 distinct CDR3 sequences. The sequenced sample consisted of blood T cells: a sorted CD56 or NKG2C T cell subset, CD4+ or CD8+ T cells, or bulk PBMC T cells (not recorded which). Receptor source: a woman between 18 and 75 years old in good health. The CDR3 runs from the conserved cysteine through the conserved F or W. The order of the fields is J gene, V gene, CDR3 protein.

J gene: TRBJ2-1
V gene: TRBV24-1
CDR3 protein: CATSDTKTSGAYNEQFF

J gene: TRBJ2-7
V gene: TRBV3-1
CDR3 protein: CASSVDRSSYEQYF

J gene: TRBJ2-2
V gene: TRBV20-1
CDR3 protein: CSLFKRTGELFF

J gene: TRBJ1-1
V gene: TRBV12-3/TRBV12-4
CDR3 protein: CASSWGTGTGETEAFF

J gene: TRBJ2-7
V gene: TRBV30
CDR3 protein: CAWSPLPYEQYF

J gene: TRBJ1-4
V gene: TRBV15
CDR3 protein: CATSKEGLREKLFF

J gene: TRBJ2-5
V gene: TRBV12-3/TRBV12-4
CDR3 protein: CASRSTGRQETQYF

J gene: TRBJ1-1
V gene: TRBV20-1
CDR3 protein: CSARDTGGDTEAFF

J gene: TRBJ1-1
V gene: TRBV5-1
CDR3 protein: CASSSQEPNTEAFF

J gene: TRBJ2-1
V gene: TRBV2
CDR3 protein: CASRGYTVGDNEQFF